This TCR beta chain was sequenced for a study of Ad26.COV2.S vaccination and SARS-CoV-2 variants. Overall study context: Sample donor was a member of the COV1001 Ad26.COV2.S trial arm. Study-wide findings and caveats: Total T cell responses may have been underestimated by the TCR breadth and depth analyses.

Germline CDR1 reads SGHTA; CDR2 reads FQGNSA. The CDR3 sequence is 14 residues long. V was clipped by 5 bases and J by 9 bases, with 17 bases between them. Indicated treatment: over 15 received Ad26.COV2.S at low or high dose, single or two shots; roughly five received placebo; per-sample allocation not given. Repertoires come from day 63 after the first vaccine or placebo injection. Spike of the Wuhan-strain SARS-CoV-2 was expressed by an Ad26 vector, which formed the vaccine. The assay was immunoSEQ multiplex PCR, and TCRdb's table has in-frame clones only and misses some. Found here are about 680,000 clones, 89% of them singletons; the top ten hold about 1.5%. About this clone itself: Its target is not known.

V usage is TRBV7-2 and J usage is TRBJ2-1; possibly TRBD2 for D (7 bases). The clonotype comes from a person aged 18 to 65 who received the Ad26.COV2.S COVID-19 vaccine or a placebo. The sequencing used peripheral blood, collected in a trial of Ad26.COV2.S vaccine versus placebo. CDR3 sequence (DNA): TGTGCCAGCAGCCTAGGACTAGTCAGGGGTGAGCAGTTCTTC. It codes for CASSLGLVRGEQFF.